This is a list of T cell receptor beta chains from one sample in a study of lymphopenia after photon versus proton radiotherapy. The data were produced by immunoSEQ multiplex PCR, yet TCRdb's version contains in-frame clones alone and is incomplete. Among 55,000 to 70,000 clones listed, less than 95% were seen once. Sample: peripheral blood, taken from a patient treated with photon-based radiotherapy. Receptor source: a woman between 40 and 50 years old with cholangiocarcinoma. Each CDR3 is given with its conserved first and last residue. The D gene is left open where the match is weak. For some rows the clone size is stated as once, few or many, or as a class when expanded; others skip it.

j_call: TRBJ2-5; v_call: TRBV5-1; d_call: .; clone_size: .; cdr3_aa: CASSLAPETGTQYF; cdr3_nt: TGCGCCAGCAGCTTGGCGCCGGAAACAGGGACCCAGTACTTC
j_call: TRBJ2-1; v_call: TRBV27; d_call: .; clone_size: .; cdr3_aa: CASSLEGYNEQFF; cdr3_nt: TGTGCCAGCAGTTTAGAAGGGTACAATGAGCAGTTCTTC
j_call: TRBJ2-3; v_call: TRBV5-8; d_call: .; clone_size: .; cdr3_aa: CASSSDYRSTDTQYF; cdr3_nt: TGTGCCAGCAGTTCCGACTACCGGAGCACAGATACGCAGTATTTT
j_call: TRBJ2-7; v_call: TRBV5-5; d_call: .; clone_size: .; cdr3_aa: CASSSFSYEQYF; cdr3_nt: TGTGCCAGCAGCTCTTTTAGCTACGAGCAGTACTTC
j_call: TRBJ2-7; v_call: TRBV5-1; d_call: TRBD1; clone_size: .; cdr3_aa: CASSLQGLGEQYF; cdr3_nt: TGCGCCAGCAGCTTACAGGGGCTTGGCGAGCAGTACTTC
j_call: TRBJ1-2; v_call: TRBV6-5; d_call: .; clone_size: .; cdr3_aa: CASSRDKLYGYTF; cdr3_nt: TGTGCCAGCAGTCGGGACAAACTCTATGGCTACACCTTC
j_call: TRBJ2-3; v_call: TRBV7-8; d_call: .; clone_size: .; cdr3_aa: CASSLVVTDTQYF; cdr3_nt: TGTGCCAGCAGCTTAGTGGTGACAGATACGCAGTATTTT
j_call: TRBJ1-2; v_call: TRBV4-2; d_call: .; clone_size: .; cdr3_aa: CASSQERQDYGYTF; cdr3_nt: TGTGCCAGCAGCCAAGAGAGACAGGACTATGGCTACACCTTC
j_call: TRBJ1-5; v_call: TRBV19; d_call: .; clone_size: .; cdr3_aa: CASSPPEGRGNQPQHF; cdr3_nt: TGTGCCAGTAGCCCGCCCGAGGGACGAGGCAATCAGCCCCAGCATTTT
j_call: TRBJ1-2; v_call: TRBV4-1; d_call: .; clone_size: .; cdr3_aa: CASSQETARYTF; cdr3_nt: TGCGCCAGCAGCCAAGAAACGGCTCGCTACACCTTC
j_call: TRBJ2-3; v_call: TRBV10-3; d_call: TRBD1; clone_size: .; cdr3_aa: CAIRGQGGGDTQYF; cdr3_nt: TGTGCCATCAGGGGACAGGGAGGAGGGGATACGCAGTATTTT
j_call: TRBJ1-4; v_call: TRBV7-9; d_call: .; clone_size: .; cdr3_aa: CASSSPRGESSEKLFF; cdr3_nt: TGTGCCAGCAGCTCCCCGCGGGGGGAAAGCAGTGAAAAACTGTTTTTT
j_call: TRBJ2-7; v_call: TRBV5-1; d_call: .; clone_size: .; cdr3_aa: CASSLYSSDEQYF; cdr3_nt: TGCGCCAGCAGCTTGTACTCGAGCGACGAGCAGTACTTC
j_call: TRBJ2-1; v_call: TRBV7-9; d_call: TRBD2; clone_size: large; cdr3_aa: CASSGAGGSYNEQFF; cdr3_nt: TGTGCCAGCAGTGGAGCGGGGGGCTCCTACAATGAGCAGTTCTTC
j_call: TRBJ1-2; v_call: TRBV6-5; d_call: .; clone_size: .; cdr3_aa: CASSYGLGGDHYGYTF; cdr3_nt: TGTGCCAGCAGTTACGGGCTTGGGGGCGATCACTATGGCTACACCTTC
j_call: TRBJ2-7; v_call: TRBV7-9; d_call: .; clone_size: .; cdr3_aa: CASSSSSLNEQYF; cdr3_nt: TGTGCCAGCAGCTCATCATCCCTAAACGAGCAGTACTTC
j_call: TRBJ1-1; v_call: TRBV30; d_call: .; clone_size: .; cdr3_aa: CACYQRGGTLSMRTEAFF; cdr3_nt: TGTGCCTGCTACCAGAGGGGGGGAACTCTATCGATGAGGACTGAAGCTTTCTTT
j_call: TRBJ1-1; v_call: TRBV19; d_call: TRBD1; clone_size: .; cdr3_aa: CASSTTGSNTEAFF; cdr3_nt: TGTGCCAGTAGTACGACAGGGTCGAACACTGAAGCTTTCTTT
j_call: TRBJ1-6; v_call: TRBV5-4; d_call: .; clone_size: .; cdr3_aa: CATQPGPANNSPLHF; cdr3_nt: TGTGCCACCCAACCGGGCCCAGCTAATAATTCACCCCTCCACTTT
j_call: TRBJ1-1; v_call: TRBV19; d_call: .; clone_size: .; cdr3_aa: CASSISGIGEAFF; cdr3_nt: TGTGCCAGTAGTATTTCTGGGATCGGTGAAGCTTTCTTT
j_call: TRBJ2-5; v_call: TRBV14; d_call: .; clone_size: .; cdr3_aa: CASSPGYLQYF; cdr3_nt: TGTGCCAGCAGCCCTGGTTATCTCCAGTACTTC
j_call: TRBJ2-7; v_call: TRBV28; d_call: .; clone_size: .; cdr3_aa: CASSVPRGAYEQYF; cdr3_nt: TGTGCCAGCAGCGTCCCCAGGGGGGCGTACGAGCAGTACTTC
j_call: TRBJ2-1; v_call: TRBV2; d_call: TRBD2; clone_size: .; cdr3_aa: CASSVAGRGSYNEQFF; cdr3_nt: TGTGCCAGCAGTGTCGCCGGGAGGGGCTCCTACAATGAGCAGTTCTTC
j_call: TRBJ1-1; v_call: TRBV28; d_call: .; clone_size: .; cdr3_aa: CASKSYTEAFF; cdr3_nt: TGTGCCAGCAAGAGTTACACTGAAGCTTTCTTT
j_call: TRBJ2-7; v_call: TRBV9; d_call: TRBD2; clone_size: .; cdr3_aa: CASSRGGLSSYEQYF; cdr3_nt: TGTGCCAGCAGCCGGGGGGGACTTAGCTCCTACGAGCAGTACTTC
j_call: TRBJ1-2; v_call: TRBV28; d_call: TRBD1; clone_size: once; cdr3_aa: CASTLRQGSGYTF; cdr3_nt: TGTGCCAGCACTCTTCGACAGGGGTCTGGCTACACCTTC
j_call: TRBJ1-5; v_call: TRBV4-3; d_call: .; clone_size: once; cdr3_aa: CASSQEWGQGNQPQHF; cdr3_nt: TGCGCCAGCAGCCAAGAATGGGGGCAAGGCAATCAGCCCCAGCATTTT
j_call: TRBJ1-6; v_call: TRBV28; d_call: .; clone_size: .; cdr3_aa: CATHRDGASPLHF; cdr3_nt: TGTGCCACCCACCGGGACGGTGCTTCACCCCTCCACTTT
j_call: TRBJ1-4; v_call: TRBV4-3; d_call: TRBD1; clone_size: .; cdr3_aa: CASSRFLGQGDEKLFF; cdr3_nt: TGCGCCAGCAGCCGATTCCTCGGACAGGGCGATGAAAAACTGTTTTTT
j_call: TRBJ2-1; v_call: TRBV27; d_call: TRBD2; clone_size: .; cdr3_aa: CASSWRGGGEQFF; cdr3_nt: TGTGCCAGCAGTTGGCGGGGGGGTGGTGAGCAGTTCTTC
j_call: TRBJ1-2; v_call: TRBV30; d_call: TRBD1; clone_size: few; cdr3_aa: CAWSQHGQDYTF; cdr3_nt: TGTGCCTGGAGTCAACATGGACAGGACTACACCTTC
j_call: TRBJ1-1; v_call: TRBV10-3; d_call: TRBD1; clone_size: .; cdr3_aa: CATNPGQANTEAFF; cdr3_nt: TGTGCCACCAACCCGGGACAGGCGAACACTGAAGCTTTCTTT
j_call: TRBJ2-6; v_call: TRBV19; d_call: TRBD1; clone_size: .; cdr3_aa: CASRGQGTGANVLTF; cdr3_nt: TGTGCCAGTAGGGGACAGGGGACTGGGGCCAACGTCCTGACTTTC
j_call: TRBJ2-1; v_call: TRBV29-1; d_call: .; clone_size: .; cdr3_aa: CSVETQGNEQFF; cdr3_nt: TGCAGCGTTGAAACGCAGGGGAATGAGCAGTTCTTC
j_call: TRBJ1-1; v_call: TRBV18; d_call: TRBD1; clone_size: .; cdr3_aa: CASSLGQGGTEAFF; cdr3_nt: TGTGCCAGCTCACTTGGACAGGGTGGCACTGAAGCTTTCTTT
j_call: TRBJ2-1; v_call: TRBV19; d_call: .; clone_size: .; cdr3_aa: CASTPRAQGRNEQFF; cdr3_nt: TGTGCCAGTACCCCACGGGCGCAGGGACGAAATGAGCAGTTCTTC
j_call: TRBJ2-3; v_call: TRBV7-6; d_call: .; clone_size: .; cdr3_aa: CASSPNGQGLRTDTQYF; cdr3_nt: TGTGCCAGCAGCCCAAATGGGCAGGGACTTCGCACAGATACGCAGTATTTT
j_call: TRBJ1-1; v_call: TRBV19; d_call: TRBD1; clone_size: .; cdr3_aa: CASSRVPGTATEAFF; cdr3_nt: TGTGCCAGTAGTAGAGTCCCCGGGACAGCGACTGAAGCTTTCTTT
j_call: TRBJ1-3; v_call: TRBV6-5; d_call: .; clone_size: .; cdr3_aa: CASSYSRSWGNTIYF; cdr3_nt: TGTGCCAGCAGTTACTCAAGGAGCTGGGGAAACACCATATATTTT
j_call: TRBJ2-7; v_call: TRBV10-3; d_call: .; clone_size: .; cdr3_aa: CAISESGGGAYEQYF; cdr3_nt: TGTGCCATCAGTGAGTCTGGGGGGGGCGCCTACGAGCAGTACTTC
j_call: TRBJ1-1; v_call: TRBV25-1; d_call: .; clone_size: .; cdr3_aa: CASSVTGALAAFF; cdr3_nt: TGTGCCAGCAGTGTTACCGGGGCCCTAGCAGCTTTCTTT
j_call: TRBJ1-1; v_call: TRBV11-3; d_call: .; clone_size: .; cdr3_aa: CASSPGRENTEAFF; cdr3_nt: TGTGCCAGCAGCCCCGGACGGGAGAACACTGAAGCTTTCTTT
j_call: TRBJ1-1; v_call: TRBV7-9; d_call: .; clone_size: .; cdr3_aa: CASSLGDTNTEAFF; cdr3_nt: TGTGCCAGCAGCTTAGGGGACACGAACACTGAAGCTTTCTTT
j_call: TRBJ1-6; v_call: TRBV2; d_call: TRBD1; clone_size: .; cdr3_aa: CASSPGTVYSPLHF; cdr3_nt: TGTGCCAGCAGCCCCGGGACAGTTTATTCACCCCTCCACTTT
j_call: TRBJ2-7; v_call: TRBV2; d_call: .; clone_size: .; cdr3_aa: CASSEQGNLIGEQYF; cdr3_nt: TGTGCCAGCAGTGAACAGGGGAATCTTATTGGCGAGCAGTACTTC
j_call: TRBJ2-1; v_call: TRBV6-1; d_call: .; clone_size: .; cdr3_aa: CASSEAFEAGQPAFF; cdr3_nt: TGTGCCAGCAGTGAAGCGTTTGAAGCGGGACAACCCGCGTTCTTC
j_call: TRBJ1-1; v_call: TRBV30; d_call: TRBD1; clone_size: .; cdr3_aa: CAWSYTGDPEAFF; cdr3_nt: TGTGCCTGGAGTTACACAGGGGACCCTGAAGCTTTCTTT